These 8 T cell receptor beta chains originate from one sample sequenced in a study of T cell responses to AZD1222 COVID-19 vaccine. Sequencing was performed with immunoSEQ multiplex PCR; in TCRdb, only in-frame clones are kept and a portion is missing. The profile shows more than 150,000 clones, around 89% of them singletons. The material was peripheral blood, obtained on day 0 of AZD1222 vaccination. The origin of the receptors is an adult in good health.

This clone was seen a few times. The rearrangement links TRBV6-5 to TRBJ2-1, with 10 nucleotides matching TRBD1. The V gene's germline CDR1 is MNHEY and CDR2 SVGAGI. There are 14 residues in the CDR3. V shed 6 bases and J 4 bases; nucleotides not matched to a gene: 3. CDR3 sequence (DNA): TGTGCCAGCAGCGGACAGGGGGGTTACAATGAGCAGTTCTTC. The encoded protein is CASSGQGGYNEQFF.

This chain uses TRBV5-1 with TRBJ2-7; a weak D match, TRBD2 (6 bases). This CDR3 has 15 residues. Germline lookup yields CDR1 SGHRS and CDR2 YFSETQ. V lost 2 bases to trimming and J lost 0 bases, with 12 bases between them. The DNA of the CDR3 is TGCGCCAGCAGCTTTAATAGCGGTTACTCCTACGAGCAGTACTTC. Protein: CASSFNSGYSYEQYF.

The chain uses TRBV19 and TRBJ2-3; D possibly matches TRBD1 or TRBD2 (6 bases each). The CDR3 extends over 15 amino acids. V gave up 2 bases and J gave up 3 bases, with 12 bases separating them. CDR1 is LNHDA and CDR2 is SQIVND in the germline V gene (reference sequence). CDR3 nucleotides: TGTGCCAGTAGTATACAGGGGAGGAGGACAGATACGCAGTATTTT. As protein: CASSIQGRRTDTQYF.

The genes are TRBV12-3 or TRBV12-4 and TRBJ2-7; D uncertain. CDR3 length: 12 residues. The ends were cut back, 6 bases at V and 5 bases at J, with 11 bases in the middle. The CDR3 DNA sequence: TGTGCCAGCAGCCTAAACCGGGACGAGCAGTACTTC. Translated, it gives CASSLNRDEQYF.

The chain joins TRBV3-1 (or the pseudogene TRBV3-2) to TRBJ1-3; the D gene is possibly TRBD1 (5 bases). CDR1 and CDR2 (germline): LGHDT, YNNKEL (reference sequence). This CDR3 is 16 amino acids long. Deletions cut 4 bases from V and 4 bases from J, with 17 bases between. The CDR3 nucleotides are TGTGCCAGCAGCCTAGTCCCAGGGACTGCGGGAAACACCATATATTTT. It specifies CASSLVPGTAGNTIYF.

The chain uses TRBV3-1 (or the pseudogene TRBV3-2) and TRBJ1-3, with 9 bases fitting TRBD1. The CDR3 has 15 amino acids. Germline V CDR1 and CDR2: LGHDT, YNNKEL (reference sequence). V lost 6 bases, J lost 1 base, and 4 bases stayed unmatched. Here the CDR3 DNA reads TGTGCCAGCAGTCAGACAGGGGGATCTGGAAACACCATATATTTT. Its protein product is CASSQTGGSGNTIYF.

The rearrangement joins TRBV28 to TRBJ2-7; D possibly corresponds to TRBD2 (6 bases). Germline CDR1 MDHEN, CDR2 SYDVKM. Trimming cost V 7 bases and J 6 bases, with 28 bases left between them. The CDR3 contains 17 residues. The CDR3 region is CASTSRNSGRFQGEQYF. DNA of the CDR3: TGTGCCAGCACCTCCCGAAATAGCGGTCGGTTCCAGGGCGAGCAGTACTTC. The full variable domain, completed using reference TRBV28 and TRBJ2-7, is DVKVTQSSRYLVKRTGEKVFLECVQDMDHENMFWYRQDPGLGLRLIYFSYDVKMKEKGDIPEGYSVSREKKERFSLILESASTNQTSMYLCASTSRNSGRFQGEQYFGPGTRLTVT.

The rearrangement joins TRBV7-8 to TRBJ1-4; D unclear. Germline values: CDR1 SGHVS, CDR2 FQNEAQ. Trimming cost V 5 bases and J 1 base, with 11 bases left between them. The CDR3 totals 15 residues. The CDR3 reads CASSNRRETNEKLFF. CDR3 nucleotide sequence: TGTGCCAGCAGCAACCGACGGGAAACTAATGAAAAACTGTTTTTT.